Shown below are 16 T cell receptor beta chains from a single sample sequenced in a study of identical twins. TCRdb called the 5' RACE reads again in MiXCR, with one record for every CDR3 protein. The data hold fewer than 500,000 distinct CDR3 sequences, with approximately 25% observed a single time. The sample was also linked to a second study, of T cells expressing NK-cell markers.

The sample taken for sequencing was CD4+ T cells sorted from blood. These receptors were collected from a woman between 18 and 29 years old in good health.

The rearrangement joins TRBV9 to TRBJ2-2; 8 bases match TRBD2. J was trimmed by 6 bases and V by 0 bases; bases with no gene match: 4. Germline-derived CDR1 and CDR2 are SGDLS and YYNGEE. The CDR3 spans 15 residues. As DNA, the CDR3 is TGTGCCAGCAGCGTAGGTCTAGCGGGCGCCGGGGAGCTGTTTTTT. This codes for CASSVGLAGAGELFF.

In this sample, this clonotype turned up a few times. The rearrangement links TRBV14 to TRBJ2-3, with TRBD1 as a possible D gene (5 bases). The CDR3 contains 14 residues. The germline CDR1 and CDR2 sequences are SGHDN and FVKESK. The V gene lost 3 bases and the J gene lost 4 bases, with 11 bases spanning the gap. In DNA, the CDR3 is TGTGCCAGCAGCCACAGGGTTTCGTCAGATACGCAGTATTTT. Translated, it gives CASSHRVSSDTQYF.

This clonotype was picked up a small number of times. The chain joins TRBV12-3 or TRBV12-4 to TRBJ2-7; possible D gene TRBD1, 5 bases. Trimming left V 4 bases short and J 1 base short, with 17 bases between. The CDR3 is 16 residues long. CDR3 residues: CASSSGWGQTSYEQYF. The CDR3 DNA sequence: TGTGCCAGCAGTTCAGGTTGGGGCCAGACATCCTACGAGCAGTACTTC.

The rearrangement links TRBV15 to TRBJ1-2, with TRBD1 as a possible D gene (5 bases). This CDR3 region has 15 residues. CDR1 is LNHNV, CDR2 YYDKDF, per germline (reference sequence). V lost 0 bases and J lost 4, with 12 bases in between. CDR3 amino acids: CATSREVGTIYGYTF. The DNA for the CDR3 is TGTGCCACCAGCAGAGAAGTGGGGACCATCTATGGCTACACCTTC.

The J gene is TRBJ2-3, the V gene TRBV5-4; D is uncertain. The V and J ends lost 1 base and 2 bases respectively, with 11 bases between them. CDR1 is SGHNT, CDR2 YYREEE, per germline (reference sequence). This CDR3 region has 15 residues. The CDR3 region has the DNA TGTGCCAGCAGCTTGTTATCAGCCGCCACAGATACGCAGTATTTT. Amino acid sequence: CASSLLSAATDTQYF.

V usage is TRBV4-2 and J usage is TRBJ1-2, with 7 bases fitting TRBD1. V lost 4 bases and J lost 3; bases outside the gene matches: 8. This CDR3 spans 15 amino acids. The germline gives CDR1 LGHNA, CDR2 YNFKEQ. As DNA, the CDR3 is TGTGCCAGCAGCCGCCTTGGCAGGGGGGACTATGGCTACACCTTC. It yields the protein CASSRLGRGDYGYTF.

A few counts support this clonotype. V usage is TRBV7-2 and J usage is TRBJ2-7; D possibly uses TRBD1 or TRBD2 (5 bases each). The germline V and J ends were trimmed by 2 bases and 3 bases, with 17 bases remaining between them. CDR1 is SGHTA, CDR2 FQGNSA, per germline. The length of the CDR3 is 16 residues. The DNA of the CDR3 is TGTGCCAGCAGCTTATCTCCTTACGGGACCGACTACGAGCAGTACTTC. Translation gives CASSLSPYGTDYEQYF. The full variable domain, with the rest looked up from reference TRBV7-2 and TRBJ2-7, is GAGVSQSPSNKVTEKGKDVELRCDPISGHTALYWYRQSLGQGLEFLIYFQGNSAPDKSGLPSDRFSAERTGGSVSTLTIQRTQQEDSAVYLCASSLSPYGTDYEQYFGPGTRLTVT.

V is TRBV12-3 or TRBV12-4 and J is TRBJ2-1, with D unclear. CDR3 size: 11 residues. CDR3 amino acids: CASAAYNEQFF. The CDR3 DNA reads TGTGCATCTGCGGCCTACAATGAGCAGTTCTTC.

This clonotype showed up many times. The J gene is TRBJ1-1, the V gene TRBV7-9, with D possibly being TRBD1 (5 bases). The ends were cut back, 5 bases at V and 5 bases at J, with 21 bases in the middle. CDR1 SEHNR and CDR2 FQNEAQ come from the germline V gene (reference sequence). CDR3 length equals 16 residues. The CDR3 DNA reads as TGTGCCAGCAGCCCCCCGTGGGCATTTGGGGGGACTGAAGCTTTCTTT. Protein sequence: CASSPPWAFGGTEAFF.

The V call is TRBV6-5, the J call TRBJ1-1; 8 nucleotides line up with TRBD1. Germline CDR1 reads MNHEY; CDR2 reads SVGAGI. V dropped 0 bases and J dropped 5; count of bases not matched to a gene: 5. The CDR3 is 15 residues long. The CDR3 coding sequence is TGTGCCAGCAGTTACTCTTGGACAGGGCAAACTGAAGCTTTCTTT. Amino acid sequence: CASSYSWTGQTEAFF.

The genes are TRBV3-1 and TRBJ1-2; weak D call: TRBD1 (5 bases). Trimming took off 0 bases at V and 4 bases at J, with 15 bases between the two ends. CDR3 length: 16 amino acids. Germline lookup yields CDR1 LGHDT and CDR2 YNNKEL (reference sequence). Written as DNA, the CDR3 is TGTGCCAGCAGCCAAGAAGGGGTAAAAGGTGGCTATGGCTACACCTTC. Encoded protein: CASSQEGVKGGYGYTF.

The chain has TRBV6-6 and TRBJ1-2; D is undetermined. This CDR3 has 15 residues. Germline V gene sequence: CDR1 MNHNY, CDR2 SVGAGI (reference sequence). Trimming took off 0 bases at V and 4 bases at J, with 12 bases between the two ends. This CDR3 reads CASSYSSGRSYGYTF. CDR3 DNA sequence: TGTGCCAGCAGTTACTCCTCAGGTCGTAGCTATGGCTACACCTTC.

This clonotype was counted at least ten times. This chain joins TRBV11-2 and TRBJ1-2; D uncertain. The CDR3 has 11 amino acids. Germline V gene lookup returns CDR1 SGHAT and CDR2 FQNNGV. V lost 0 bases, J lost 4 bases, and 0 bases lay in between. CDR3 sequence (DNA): TGTGCCAGCAGCTTAGACTATGGCTACACCTTC. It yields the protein CASSLDYGYTF. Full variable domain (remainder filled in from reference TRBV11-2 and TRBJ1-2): EAGVAQSPRYKIIEKRQSVAFWCNPISGHATLYWYQQILGQGPKLLIQFQNNGVVDDSQLPKDRFSAERLKGVDSTLKIQPAKLEDSAVYLCASSLDYGYTFGSGTRLTVV.

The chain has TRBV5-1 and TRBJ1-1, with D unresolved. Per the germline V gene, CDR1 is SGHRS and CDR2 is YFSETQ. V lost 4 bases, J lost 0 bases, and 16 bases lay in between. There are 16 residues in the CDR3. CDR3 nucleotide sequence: TGCGCCAGCAGCCCACGCCGGGCAGGACTGAACACTGAAGCTTTCTTT. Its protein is CASSPRRAGLNTEAFF.

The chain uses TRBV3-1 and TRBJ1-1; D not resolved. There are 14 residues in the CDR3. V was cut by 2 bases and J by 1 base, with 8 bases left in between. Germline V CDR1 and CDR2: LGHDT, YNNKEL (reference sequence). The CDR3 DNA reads TGTGCCAGCAGCCAATATGGTCAGAACACTGAAGCTTTCTTT. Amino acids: CASSQYGQNTEAFF.

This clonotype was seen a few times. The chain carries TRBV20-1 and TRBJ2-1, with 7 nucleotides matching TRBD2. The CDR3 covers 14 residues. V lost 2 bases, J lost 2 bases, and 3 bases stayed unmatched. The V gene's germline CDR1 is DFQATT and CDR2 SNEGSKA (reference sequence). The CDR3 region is CSARRAGAYNEQFF. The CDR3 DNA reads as TGCAGTGCTAGAAGGGCGGGGGCCTACAATGAGCAGTTCTTC.